Below are 14 T cell receptor beta chains sequenced from a single sample in a study of blood T cell repertoires in COVID-19. Produced via immunoSEQ multiplex PCR; TCRdb's table is partial and in-frame only. The repertoire consists of approximately 280,000 clones, with approximately 85% occurring once and the leading ten covering about 5.1%. Material for sequencing was peripheral blood. The receptors originated from a middle-aged man with active or convalescent COVID-19.

The rearrangement uses TRBV27 and TRBJ1-5; 11 nucleotides agree with TRBD1. Germline CDR1 is MNHEY and CDR2 is SMNVEV (reference sequence). J lost 6 bases, V lost 4 bases, and 8 bases had no gene match. The CDR3 consists of 16 residues. This CDR3 is CASSSRTGGEGQPQHF. CDR3 sequence (DNA): TGTGCCAGCAGTTCGCGGACAGGGGGCGAAGGTCAGCCCCAGCATTTT.

The J gene is TRBJ1-6, the V gene TRBV4-2; the D is unclear. Germline V gene data show CDR1 as LGHNA and CDR2 as YNFKEQ. This CDR3 region has 16 residues. Trimming removed 0 bases from V and 10 bases from J, with 16 bases in between. The CDR3 here is CASSQDRGSLGSPLHF. The CDR3, as DNA: TGTGCCAGCAGCCAAGACCGAGGGAGTCTGGGGTCACCCCTCCACTTT.

This chain links TRBV5-8 with TRBJ1-2; D possibly corresponds to TRBD1 (6 bases). Germline V gene sequence: CDR1 SGHTS, CDR2 YDEGEE. This CDR3 contains 12 residues. Deletions cut 6 bases from V and 1 base from J, with 7 bases between. The CDR3 region has the DNA TGTGCCAGCAAACAGGGTAACTATGGCTACACCTTC. Translation: CASKQGNYGYTF.

The chain recombines TRBV11-2 with TRBJ1-3; 7 nucleotides match TRBD1. The CDR3 has 14 amino acids. V shed 2 bases and J 2 bases; nucleotides not matched to a gene: 0. The germline CDR1 and CDR2 sequences are SGHAT and FQNNGV. Here the CDR3 DNA reads TGTGCCAGCAGCTTAACAGGGGCTGGAAACACCATATATTTT. Protein sequence: CASSLTGAGNTIYF.

With respect to this clone: Other nucleotide sequences from this sample produce the same CDR3. The chain joins TRBV7-3 to TRBJ1-1; D remains unclear. The CDR3 runs 13 residues. The germline V gene has CDR1 SGHTA and CDR2 FQGTGA. V was pared by 2 bases and J by 1 base, with 5 bases between. In DNA, the CDR3 is TGTGCCAGCAGCTTACAGCGGAACACTGAAGCTTTCTTT. Its translation is CASSLQRNTEAFF.

This clone came up once. The V and J genes are TRBV18 and TRBJ1-1; 8 bases fit TRBD1. Trimming removed 3 bases from V and 0 bases from J; junction bases left unmatched: 3. The germline V gene encodes CDR1 KGHSH and CDR2 LQKENI. The CDR3 extends over 15 amino acids. CDR3 residues: CASSPKDRVNTEAFF. The CDR3 DNA follows: TGTGCCAGCTCACCGAAGGACAGGGTGAACACTGAAGCTTTCTTT.

The chain is built from TRBV2 and TRBJ2-7; TRBD1 aligns across 10 bases. The CDR3 loop spans 13 amino acids. CDR1 is SNHLY, CDR2 FYNNEI, per germline. V was pared by 8 bases and J by 3 bases, with 4 bases of the junction left unmatched. The CDR3 loop is CASGGQGVYEQYF. The CDR3 bases are TGTGCCAGCGGCGGACAGGGGGTCTACGAGCAGTACTTC.

The rearrangement uses TRBV9 and TRBJ2-6, with 7 bases matching TRBD2. Per the germline V gene, CDR1 is SGDLS and CDR2 is YYNGEE. The CDR3 totals 18 residues. With V trimmed by 0 bases and J by 0 bases, 6 bases remained unmatched. CDR3 amino acids: CASSVGVRESSGANVLTF. Written as DNA, the CDR3 is TGTGCCAGCAGCGTAGGGGTGCGGGAGAGCTCTGGGGCCAACGTCCTGACTTTC.

V usage is TRBV30 and J usage is TRBJ1-3; 8 positions match TRBD1. Trimming cost V 2 bases and J 2 bases; bases outside gene matches: 8. CDR1 and CDR2 from the germline V gene are GTSNPN and SVGIG (reference sequence). The CDR3 contains 16 residues. This CDR3 is CAWSMTGATAGNTIYF. The CDR3 region has the DNA TGTGCCTGGAGTATGACAGGGGCGACCGCTGGAAACACCATATATTTT.

This chain connects TRBV5-1 to TRBJ2-1, with D possibly TRBD2 on 5 matching bases. The germline CDR1 and CDR2 sequences are SGHRS and YFSETQ. The CDR3 spans 15 residues. V lost 5 bases to trimming and J lost 2 bases, with 14 bases between them. The CDR3 reads CASRSDYQAYNEQFF. CDR3 coding DNA: TGCGCCAGCAGGTCCGACTACCAAGCCTACAATGAGCAGTTCTTC. Full variable domain (rest looked up from reference TRBV5-1 and TRBJ2-1): KAGVTQTPRYLIKTRGQQVTLSCSPISGHRSVSWYQQTPGQGLQFLFEYFSETQRNKGNFPGRFSGRQFSNSRSEMNVSTLELGDSALYLCASRSDYQAYNEQFFGPGTRLTVL.

This chain links TRBV5-8 with TRBJ2-5; maybe TRBD2 (6 bases). Trimming left V 6 bases short and J 5 bases short, with 20 bases between. Germline V gene lookup returns CDR1 SGHTS and CDR2 YDEGEE. CDR3 length: 15 residues. CDR3 sequence: CASTFGGGRRETQYF. The CDR3 nucleotides read TGTGCCAGCACCTTCGGGGGTGGTAGACGGGAGACCCAGTACTTC.

This rearrangement joins TRBV7-9 to TRBJ2-7; D may be TRBD2 (5 bases). CDR3 length: 17 amino acids. The germline CDR1 and CDR2 sequences are SEHNR and FQNEAQ (reference sequence). The V end was cut by 9 bases, the J end by 2 bases, with 26 bases between. The CDR3 DNA sequence: TGTGCCAGGACCCAAATGAGGGCTCTGATCAAGACCTACGAGCAGTACTTC. This sequence encodes CARTQMRALIKTYEQYF.

The chain employs TRBV5-6 and TRBJ2-7, with 10 bases fitting TRBD2. The CDR3 loop spans 15 amino acids. The germline V gene has CDR1 SGHDT and CDR2 YYEEEE. J gave up 2 bases and V 0 bases, and 2 bases lay outside the gene matches. In DNA, the CDR3 is TGTGCCAGCAGCTTGGGGACTAGCGGTACCTACGAGCAGTACTTC. Translated: CASSLGTSGTYEQYF.

This clone occurred once. The chain combines TRBV4-2 with TRBJ1-5, with TRBD1 matching over 9 bases. The V gene's germline CDR1 is LGHNA and CDR2 YNFKEQ. The CDR3 loop spans 17 amino acids. J lost 2 bases, V lost 4 bases, and 9 bases had no gene match. The CDR3 nucleotides are TGTGCCAGCAGCCTGGGGACAGGGTCGGGAGGCAATCAGCCCCAGCATTTT. It encodes CASSLGTGSGGNQPQHF.